The source of this TCR beta chain is a study of shared clonotypes between healthy human individuals. Study-wide results and caveats: Generation of non-shared clonotypes was less probable than generation of clonotypes shared by all four donors. The sharing of 4.5% to 5.5% of naive CD4 clonotypes was seen across several donors.

The CDR3 has 15 residues. CDR1 is SGDLS, CDR2 YYNGEE, per germline. The ends lost 4 bases at V and 7 bases at J; junction bases unmatched: 11. Once extracted for a subset, genomic DNA was divided evenly among several immunoSEQ plates. Sequencing was performed with immunoSEQ multiplex PCR; in TCRdb, only in-frame clones are kept and a portion is missing. Of 500,000 or so clones in the sample, roughly 95% are singletons; the top ten hold about 0.06%. Of note for this clone: Its antigen is currently unknown.

This receptor was obtained from a woman in her thirties in good health. Material: naive CD4+ T cells sorted from blood. Subset: CD45RA+ positively selected. V usage is TRBV9 and J usage is TRBJ2-1; 7 bases agree with TRBD1. CDR3 sequence (DNA): TGTGCCAGCAGCCCGACAGGGCGCTCAATGAATGAGCAGTTCTTC. Translated: CASSPTGRSMNEQFF.